Here is one TCR beta chain with its context. As yet, its antigen is unknown. The intended depth for sequencing was 1 in 200,000 to 1 in 1 million T cells. The assay was immunoSEQ multiplex PCR, and TCRdb's table has in-frame clones only and misses some. Altogether around 33,000 clones are present, roughly three quarters being singletons, with the ten largest covering 25% to 30%. The data derive from a study of cytotoxic CD8 clonotypes in ibrutinib-treated CLL. Study results and limitations: Starting clonality was above that of age-matched healthy donors and tracked circulating CD8+ T-cell counts. Public clonotypes were uncommon and contracted or stayed stable on treatment.

Cryopreserved PBMCs supplied approximately 1.9 micrograms of genomic DNA for TCR beta libraries. The CDR3 covers 13 residues. Germline V gives CDR1 SNHLY, CDR2 FYNNEI. Trimming removed 6 bases at V and 14 bases at J, with 20 bases between. The sequence was obtained from a human donor with chronic lymphocytic leukemia. The material sequenced was PBMCs, taken before ibrutinib treatment. The chain has TRBV2 and TRBJ2-1; D ambiguous. CDR3 DNA sequence: TGTGCCAGCAGCCCTGGCGATCCTTTTTCGGAGTTCTTC. Encoded protein: CASSPGDPFSEFF.